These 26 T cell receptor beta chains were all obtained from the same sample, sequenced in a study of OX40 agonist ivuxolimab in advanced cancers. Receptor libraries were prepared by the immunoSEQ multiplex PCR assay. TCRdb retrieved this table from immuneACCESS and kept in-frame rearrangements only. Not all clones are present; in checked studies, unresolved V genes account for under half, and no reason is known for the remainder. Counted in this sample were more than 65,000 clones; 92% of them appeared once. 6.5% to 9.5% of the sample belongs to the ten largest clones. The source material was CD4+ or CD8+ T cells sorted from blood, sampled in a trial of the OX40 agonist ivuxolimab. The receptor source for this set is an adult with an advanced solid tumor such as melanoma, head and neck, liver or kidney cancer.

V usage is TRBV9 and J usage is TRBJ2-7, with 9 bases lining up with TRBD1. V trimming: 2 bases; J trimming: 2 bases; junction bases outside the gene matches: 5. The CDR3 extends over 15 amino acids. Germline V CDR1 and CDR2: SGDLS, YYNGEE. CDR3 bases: TGTGCCAGCAGCGTGGGGACAGGGATTGCCTACGAGCAGTACTTC. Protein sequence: CASSVGTGIAYEQYF. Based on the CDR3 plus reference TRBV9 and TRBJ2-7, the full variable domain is DSGVTQTPKHLITATGQRVTLRCSPRSGDLSVYWYQQSLDQGLQFLIQYYNGEERAKGNILERFSAQQFPDLHSELNLSSLELGDSALYFCASSVGTGIAYEQYFGPGTRLTVT.

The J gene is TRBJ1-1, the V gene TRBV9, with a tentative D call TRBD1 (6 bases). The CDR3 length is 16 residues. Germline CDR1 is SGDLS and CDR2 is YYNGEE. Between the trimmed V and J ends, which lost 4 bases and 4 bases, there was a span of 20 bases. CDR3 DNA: TGTGCCAGCAGCCCCATTTGGGTAGGGGGTGGCACTGAAGCTTTCTTT. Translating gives CASSPIWVGGGTEAFF.

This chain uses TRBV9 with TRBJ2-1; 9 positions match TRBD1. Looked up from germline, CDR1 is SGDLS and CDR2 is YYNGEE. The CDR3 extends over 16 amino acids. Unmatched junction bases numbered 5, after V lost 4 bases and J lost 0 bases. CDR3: CASSNTGGTSYNEQFF. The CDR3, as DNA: TGTGCCAGCAGCAACACAGGGGGCACCTCCTACAATGAGCAGTTCTTC.

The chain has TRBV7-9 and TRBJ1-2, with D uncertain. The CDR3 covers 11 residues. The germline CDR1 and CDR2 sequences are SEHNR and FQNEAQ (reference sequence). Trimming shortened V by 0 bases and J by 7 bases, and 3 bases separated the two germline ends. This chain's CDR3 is CASSLAAGYTF. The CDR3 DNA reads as TGTGCCAGCAGCTTAGCGGCTGGCTACACCTTC.

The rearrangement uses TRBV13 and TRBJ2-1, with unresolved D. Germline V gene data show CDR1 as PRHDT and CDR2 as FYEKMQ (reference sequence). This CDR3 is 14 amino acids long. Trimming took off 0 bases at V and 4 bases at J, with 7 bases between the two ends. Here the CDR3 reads CASSLGPGYNEQFF. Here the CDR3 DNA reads TGTGCCAGCAGCTTAGGCCCAGGTTACAATGAGCAGTTCTTC.

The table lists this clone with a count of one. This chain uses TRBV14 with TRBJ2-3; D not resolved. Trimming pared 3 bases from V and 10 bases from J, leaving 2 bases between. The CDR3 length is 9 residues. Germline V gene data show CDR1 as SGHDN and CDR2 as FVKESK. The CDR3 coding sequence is TGTGCCAGCAGCCAGCCGCAGTATTTT. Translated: CASSQPQYF.

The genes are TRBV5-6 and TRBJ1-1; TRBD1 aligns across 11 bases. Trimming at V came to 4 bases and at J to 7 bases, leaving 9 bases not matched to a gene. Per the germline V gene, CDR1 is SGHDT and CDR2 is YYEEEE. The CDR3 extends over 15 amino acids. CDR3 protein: CASSPGQGDYSEAFF. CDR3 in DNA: TGTGCCAGCAGCCCGGGACAGGGGGATTACAGTGAAGCTTTCTTT. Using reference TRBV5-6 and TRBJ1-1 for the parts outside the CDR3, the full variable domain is DAGVTQSPTHLIKTRGQQVTLRCSPKSGHDTVSWYQQALGQGPQFIFQYYEEEERQRGNFPDRFSGHQFPNYSSELNVNALLLGDSALYLCASSPGQGDYSEAFFGQGTRLTVV.

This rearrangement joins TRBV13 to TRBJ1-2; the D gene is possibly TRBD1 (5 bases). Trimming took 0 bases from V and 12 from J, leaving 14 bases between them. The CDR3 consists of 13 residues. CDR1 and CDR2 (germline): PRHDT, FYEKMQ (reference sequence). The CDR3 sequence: CASSLGVGDLDTF. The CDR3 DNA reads TGTGCCAGCAGCTTAGGCGTTGGGGACCTGGACACCTTC.

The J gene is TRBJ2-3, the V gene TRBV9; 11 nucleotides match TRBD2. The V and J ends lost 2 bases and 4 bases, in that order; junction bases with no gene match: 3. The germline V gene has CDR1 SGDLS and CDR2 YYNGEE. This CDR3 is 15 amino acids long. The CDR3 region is CASSVLAGGPDTQYF. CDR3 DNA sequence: TGTGCCAGCAGCGTTTTAGCGGGGGGGCCAGATACGCAGTATTTT.

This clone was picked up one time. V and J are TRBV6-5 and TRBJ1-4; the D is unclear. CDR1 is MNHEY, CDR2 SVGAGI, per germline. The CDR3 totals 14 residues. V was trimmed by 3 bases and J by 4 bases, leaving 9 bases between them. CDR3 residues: CASSYTPNNEKLFF. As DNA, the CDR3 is TGTGCCAGCAGTTATACACCGAATAATGAAAAACTGTTTTTT.

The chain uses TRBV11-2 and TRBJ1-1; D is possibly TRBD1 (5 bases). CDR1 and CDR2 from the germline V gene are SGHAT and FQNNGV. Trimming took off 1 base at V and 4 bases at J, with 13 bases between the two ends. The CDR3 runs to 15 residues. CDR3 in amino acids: CASSLVRGGFTEAFF. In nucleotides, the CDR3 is TGTGCCAGCAGCTTAGTGCGGGGGGGTTTCACTGAAGCTTTCTTT.

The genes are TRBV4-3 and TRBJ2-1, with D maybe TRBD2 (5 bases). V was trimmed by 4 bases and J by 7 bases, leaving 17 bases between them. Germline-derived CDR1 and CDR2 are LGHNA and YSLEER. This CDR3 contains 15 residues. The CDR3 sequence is CASSPSSGVGNEQFF. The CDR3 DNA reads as TGCGCCAGCAGCCCTTCGTCCGGGGTGGGGAATGAGCAGTTCTTC.

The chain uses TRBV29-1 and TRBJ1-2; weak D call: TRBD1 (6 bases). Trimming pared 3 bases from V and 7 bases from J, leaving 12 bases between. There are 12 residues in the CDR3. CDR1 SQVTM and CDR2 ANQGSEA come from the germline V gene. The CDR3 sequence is CSVEGRGSGYTF. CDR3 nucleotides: TGCAGCGTTGAGGGCAGGGGAAGTGGCTACACCTTC.

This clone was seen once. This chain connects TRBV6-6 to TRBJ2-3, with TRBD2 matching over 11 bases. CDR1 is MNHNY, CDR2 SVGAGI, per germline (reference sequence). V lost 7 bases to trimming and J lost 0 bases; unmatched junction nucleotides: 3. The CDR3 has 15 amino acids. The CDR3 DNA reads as TGTGCCAGCAAGGGACTAGCGGTGAGCACAGATACGCAGTATTTT. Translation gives CASKGLAVSTDTQYF.

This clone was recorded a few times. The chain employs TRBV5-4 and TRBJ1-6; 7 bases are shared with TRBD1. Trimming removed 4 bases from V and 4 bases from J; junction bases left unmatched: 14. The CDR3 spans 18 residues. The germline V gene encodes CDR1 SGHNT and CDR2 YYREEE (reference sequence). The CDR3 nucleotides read TGTGCCAGCAGCACGGAATACGGCAGGGGGGCATATAATTCACCCCTCCACTTT. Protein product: CASSTEYGRGAYNSPLHF. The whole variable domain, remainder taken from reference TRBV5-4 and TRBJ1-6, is ETGVTQSPTHLIKTRGQQVTLRCSSQSGHNTVSWYQQALGQGPQFIFQYYREEENGRGNFPPRFSGLQFPNYSSELNVNALELDDSALYLCASSTEYGRGAYNSPLHFGNGTRLTVT.

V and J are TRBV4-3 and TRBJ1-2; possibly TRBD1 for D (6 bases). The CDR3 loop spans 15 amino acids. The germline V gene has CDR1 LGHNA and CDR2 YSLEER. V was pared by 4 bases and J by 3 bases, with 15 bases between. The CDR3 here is CASSPGGRAHYGYTF. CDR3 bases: TGCGCCAGCAGCCCTGGGGGCAGGGCCCACTATGGCTACACCTTC.

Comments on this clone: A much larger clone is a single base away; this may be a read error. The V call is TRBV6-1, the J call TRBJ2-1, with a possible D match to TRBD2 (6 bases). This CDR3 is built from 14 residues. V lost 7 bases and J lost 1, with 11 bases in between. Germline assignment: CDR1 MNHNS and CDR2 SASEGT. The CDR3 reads CASTRLESYNEQFF. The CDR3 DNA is TGTGCCAGCACGAGACTAGAGTCCTACAATGAGCAGTTCTTC.

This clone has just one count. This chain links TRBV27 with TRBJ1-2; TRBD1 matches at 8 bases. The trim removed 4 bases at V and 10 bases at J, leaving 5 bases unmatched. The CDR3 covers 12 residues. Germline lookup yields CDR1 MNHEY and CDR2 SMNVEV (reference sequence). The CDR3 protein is CASSWTGSDYTF. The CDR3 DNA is TGTGCCAGCAGTTGGACAGGGTCAGACTACACCTTC.

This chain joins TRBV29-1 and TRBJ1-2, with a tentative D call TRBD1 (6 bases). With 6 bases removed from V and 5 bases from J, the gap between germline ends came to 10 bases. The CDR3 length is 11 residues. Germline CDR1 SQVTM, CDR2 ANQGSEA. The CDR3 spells CSVTGLYGYTF. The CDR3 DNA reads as TGCAGCGTCACAGGGTTGTATGGCTACACCTTC.

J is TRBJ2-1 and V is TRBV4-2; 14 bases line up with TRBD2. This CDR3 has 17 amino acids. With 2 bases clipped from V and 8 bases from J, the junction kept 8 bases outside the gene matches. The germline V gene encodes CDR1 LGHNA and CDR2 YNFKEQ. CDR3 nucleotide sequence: TGTGCCAGCAGCCAACCGGGACTAGCGGGGGTTGGGGATGAGCAGTTCTTC. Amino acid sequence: CASSQPGLAGVGDEQFF.

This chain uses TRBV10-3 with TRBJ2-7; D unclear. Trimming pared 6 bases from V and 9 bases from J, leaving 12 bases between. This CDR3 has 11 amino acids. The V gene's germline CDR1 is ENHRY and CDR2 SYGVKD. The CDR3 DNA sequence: TGTGCCATCAGGACGGACGATAGGCAGTACTTC. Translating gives CAIRTDDRQYF.

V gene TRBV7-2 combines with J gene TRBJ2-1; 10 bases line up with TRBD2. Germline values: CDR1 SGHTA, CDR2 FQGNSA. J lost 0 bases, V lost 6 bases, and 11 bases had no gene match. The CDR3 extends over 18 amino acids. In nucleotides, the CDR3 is TGTGCCAGCAGGAAGACTAGCGGGCCCCTAAGCTCCTACAATGAGCAGTTCTTC. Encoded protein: CASRKTSGPLSSYNEQFF. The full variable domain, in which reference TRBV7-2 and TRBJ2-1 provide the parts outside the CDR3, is GAGVSQSPSNKVTEKGKDVELRCDPISGHTALYWYRQSLGQGLEFLIYFQGNSAPDKSGLPSDRFSAERTGGSVSTLTIQRTQQEDSAVYLCASRKTSGPLSSYNEQFFGPGTRLTVL.

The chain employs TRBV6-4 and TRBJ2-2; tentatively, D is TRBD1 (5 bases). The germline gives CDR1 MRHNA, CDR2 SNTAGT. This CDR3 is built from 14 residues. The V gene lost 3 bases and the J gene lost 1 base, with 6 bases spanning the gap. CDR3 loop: CASSETGNTGELFF. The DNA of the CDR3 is TGTGCCAGCAGTGAAACAGGGAACACCGGGGAGCTGTTTTTT.

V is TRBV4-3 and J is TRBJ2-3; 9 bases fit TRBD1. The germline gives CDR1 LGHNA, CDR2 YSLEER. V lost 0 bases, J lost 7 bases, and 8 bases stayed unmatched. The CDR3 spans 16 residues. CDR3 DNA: TGCGCCAGCAGCCAAGATTTGGGACAGGGAGGGAATACGCAGTATTTT. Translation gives CASSQDLGQGGNTQYF.

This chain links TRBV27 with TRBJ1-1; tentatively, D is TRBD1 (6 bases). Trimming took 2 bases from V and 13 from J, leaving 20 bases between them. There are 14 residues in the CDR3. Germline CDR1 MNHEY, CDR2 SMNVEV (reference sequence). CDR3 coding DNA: TGTGCCAGCAGTTTAAACACTCCGATCGAGGGGGTTTTCTTT. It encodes CASSLNTPIEGVFF.

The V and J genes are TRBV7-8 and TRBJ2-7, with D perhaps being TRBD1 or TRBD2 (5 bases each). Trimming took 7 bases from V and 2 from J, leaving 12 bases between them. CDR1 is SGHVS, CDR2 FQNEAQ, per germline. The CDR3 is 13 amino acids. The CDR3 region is CASTSGRTYEQYF. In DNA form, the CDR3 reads TGTGCCAGCACCTCGGGACGGACCTACGAGCAGTACTTC.